Shown below are 28 T cell receptor beta chains from a single sample sequenced in a study of cytomegalovirus exposure and HLA in healthy donors. Generated by immunoSEQ multiplex PCR, the TCRdb table keeps only in-frame clones and is missing some. Counted here are 90,000 to 130,000 clones, roughly nine tenths occurring once; the ten biggest clones make up approximately 1.9%. What was sequenced was PBMCs. The origin of the receptors is a woman between 18 and 29 years old in good health and CMV-seronegative.

V gene TRBV6-5 combines with J gene TRBJ1-5; TRBD1 is a possible D gene (5 bases). This CDR3 is built from 15 residues. The ends were cut back, 4 bases at V and 1 base at J, with 11 bases in the middle. The germline gives CDR1 MNHEY, CDR2 SVGAGI. CDR3 nucleotides: TGTGCCAGCAGTTCCACAGGACGGAGCAATCAGCCCCAGCATTTT. It specifies CASSSTGRSNQPQHF.

The chain links TRBV27 to TRBJ2-7, with 8 bases identical to TRBD1. J gave up 0 bases and V 6 bases, and 7 bases lay outside the gene matches. The CDR3 has 15 amino acids. The germline gives CDR1 MNHEY, CDR2 SMNVEV (reference sequence). The CDR3 nucleotides are TGTGCCAGCAGCCTTAAACAGGGGGGCTCCTACGAGCAGTACTTC. Translated: CASSLKQGGSYEQYF.

V and J are TRBV27 and TRBJ2-5; perhaps TRBD2 as D (5 bases). The CDR3 has 10 residues. Germline V gene sequence: CDR1 MNHEY, CDR2 SMNVEV (reference sequence). The V end lost 4 bases, the J end lost 10 bases, and 7 bases lay between the germline ends. DNA for the CDR3: TGTGCCAGCAGTTGTAGCGTCCAGTACTTC. Its protein product is CASSCSVQYF.

This chain joins TRBV5-1 and TRBJ2-1; TRBD2 matches 9 bases. The CDR3 is made up of 15 amino acids. Losses at the gene ends were 2 bases for V and 3 bases for J; bases not matched to a gene: 3. Germline V gives CDR1 SGHRS, CDR2 YFSETQ. The CDR3 region is CASSLAGGNYNEQFF. The CDR3 nucleotides read TGCGCCAGCAGCTTAGCGGGGGGTAACTACAATGAGCAGTTCTTC.

The rearrangement uses TRBV15 and TRBJ2-7; the D gene is possibly TRBD2 (6 bases). CDR1 LNHNV and CDR2 YYDKDF come from the germline V gene (reference sequence). The CDR3 contains 14 residues. Trimming shortened V by 0 bases and J by 3 bases, and 9 bases separated the two germline ends. The CDR3 DNA reads TGTGCCACCAGCAGAGAAGGGCGGGGCTACGAGCAGTACTTC. This gives the protein CATSREGRGYEQYF.

The rearrangement joins TRBV7-9 to TRBJ2-1; 14 bases match TRBD2. The junction had 2 bases not matched to a gene; V was cut back by 2 bases and J by 5 bases. The CDR3 consists of 16 residues. The V gene's germline CDR1 is SEHNR and CDR2 FQNEAQ (reference sequence). The CDR3, as DNA: TGTGCCAGCAGCTTACGACTAGCGGGGGGGCACAATGAGCAGTTCTTC. As protein: CASSLRLAGGHNEQFF.

This chain connects TRBV6-1 to TRBJ1-5; the D gene is possibly TRBD1 (5 bases). Trimming removed 10 bases at V and 0 bases at J, with 16 bases between. In germline, CDR1 is MNHNS, CDR2 SASEGT. The CDR3 has 15 residues. DNA for the CDR3: TGTGCCATCACCAGACAGCCAAATAGCAATCAGCCCCAGCATTTT. As protein: CAITRQPNSNQPQHF.

The chain carries TRBV18 and TRBJ2-1; 7 bases agree with TRBD1. Germline V lookup: CDR1 KGHSH, CDR2 LQKENI. This CDR3 has 14 residues. V lost 2 bases and J lost 3; bases outside the gene matches: 1. CDR3 in DNA: TGTGCCAGCTCACCAGACAGGGTCTACAATGAGCAGTTCTTC. Amino acids: CASSPDRVYNEQFF.

This clone is a singleton in its sample. The chain joins TRBV28 to TRBJ1-5, with TRBD1 as a possible D gene (5 bases). Germline V gene sequence: CDR1 MDHEN, CDR2 SYDVKM. V was pared by 7 bases and J by 2 bases, with 12 bases between. This CDR3 region has 14 residues. Written as DNA, the CDR3 is TGTGCCAGCACCACGGGGGGAGGCAATCAGCCCCAGCATTTT. This codes for CASTTGGGNQPQHF. The full variable domain, with the rest looked up from reference TRBV28 and TRBJ1-5, is DVKVTQSSRYLVKRTGEKVFLECVQDMDHENMFWYRQDPGLGLRLIYFSYDVKMKEKGDIPEGYSVSREKKERFSLILESASTNQTSMYLCASTTGGGNQPQHFGDGTRLSIL.

In this sample, this clone turned up once. J is TRBJ2-3 and V is TRBV20-1; D is undetermined. The CDR3 has 11 amino acids. V was trimmed by 2 bases and J by 6 bases, leaving 6 bases between them. Germline assignment: CDR1 DFQATT and CDR2 SNEGSKA (reference sequence). CDR3 residues: CSARSSDTQYF. DNA of the CDR3: TGCAGTGCTAGAAGCTCGGATACGCAGTATTTT.

The rearrangement joins TRBV4-2 to TRBJ2-7, with D perhaps matching TRBD1 (7 bases). Deletions cut 0 bases from V and 7 bases from J, with 16 bases between. Germline CDR1 and CDR2: LGHNA and YNFKEQ. The CDR3 extends over 15 amino acids. The chain's CDR3 is CASSQEGGTVGEQYF. The CDR3 nucleotides are TGTGCCAGCAGCCAAGAAGGGGGGACAGTCGGGGAGCAGTACTTC.

The V gene is TRBV19, the J gene TRBJ2-3; D is perhaps TRBD2 (6 bases). V was trimmed by 3 bases and J by 4 bases, leaving 14 bases between them. This CDR3 has 15 amino acids. CDR1 LNHDA and CDR2 SQIVND come from the germline V gene (reference sequence). The CDR3 DNA reads as TGTGCCAGTAGTATTAGGGCCCGGAGGGCAGATACGCAGTATTTT. It is translated as CASSIRARRADTQYF.

The V call is TRBV28, the J call TRBJ2-1, with TRBD2 as a possible D gene (6 bases). The CDR3 runs to 16 residues. From germline, CDR1 is MDHEN and CDR2 SYDVKM. V dropped 3 bases and J dropped 1 base, with 13 bases sitting between them. The CDR3 loop reads CASSFSSEFSYNEQFF. The CDR3 region has the DNA TGTGCCAGCAGTTTCTCTAGCGAATTTTCCTACAATGAGCAGTTCTTC.

This chain links TRBV7-2 with TRBJ2-5; 9 positions agree with TRBD1. V gave up 5 bases and J gave up 5 bases; unmatched junction bases: 6. The CDR3 runs 14 residues. Per germline, CDR1 SGHTA and CDR2 FQGNSA. The CDR3 DNA is TGTGCCAGCAGCCGACAGGGGGTTGGGGAGACCCAGTACTTC. Protein sequence: CASSRQGVGETQYF. Combining the CDR3 with reference TRBV7-2 and TRBJ2-5 gives the whole variable domain GAGVSQSPSNKVTEKGKDVELRCDPISGHTALYWYRQSLGQGLEFLIYFQGNSAPDKSGLPSDRFSAERTGGSVSTLTIQRTQQEDSAVYLCASSRQGVGETQYFGPGTRLLVL.

V and J are TRBV5-4 and TRBJ1-5; the D gene is possibly TRBD1 (5 bases). This CDR3 is 15 amino acids long. Trimming removed 2 bases from V and 3 bases from J, with 12 bases in between. Germline V CDR1 and CDR2: SGHNT, YYREEE (reference sequence). CDR3 DNA sequence: TGTGCCAGCAGCTTAGATTCAGGGCCCAATCAGCCCCAGCATTTT. This gives the protein CASSLDSGPNQPQHF.

The V call is TRBV7-9, the J call TRBJ1-1, with 7 bases matching TRBD1. The CDR3 covers 15 residues. The germline V gene encodes CDR1 SEHNR and CDR2 FQNEAQ (reference sequence). Germline trimming cut 2 bases from V and 4 bases from J; bases unmatched to any gene: 7. Here the CDR3 reads CASSLSQGGSTEAFF. The CDR3 DNA follows: TGTGCCAGCAGCTTATCCCAGGGGGGATCCACTGAAGCTTTCTTT.

This clone was recorded a few times. The V and J genes are TRBV28 and TRBJ2-1; the D gene is possibly TRBD2 (5 bases). The V end was cut by 1 base, the J end by 3 bases, with 10 bases between. CDR1 MDHEN and CDR2 SYDVKM come from the germline V gene. This CDR3 region has 15 residues. CDR3 bases: TGTGCCAGCAGTTTATCCGGGGAGAACTACAATGAGCAGTTCTTC. This gives the protein CASSLSGENYNEQFF.

The chain carries TRBV6-1 and TRBJ1-2; TRBD1 matches 7 bases. Germline V gives CDR1 MNHNS, CDR2 SASEGT. The V segment lost 0 bases and the J segment 10 bases; nucleotides outside the gene matches: 5. The CDR3 has 13 residues. For the CDR3, the DNA is TGTGCCAGCAGTGAAGCTCAGGGGGTAGACTACACCTTC. It encodes CASSEAQGVDYTF.

The rearrangement links TRBV4-3 to TRBJ2-3; D possibly corresponds to TRBD1 (7 bases). Germline CDR1 is LGHNA and CDR2 is YSLEER. Trimming cost V 4 bases and J 3 bases, with 23 bases left between them. This CDR3 has 18 amino acids. CDR3 in amino acids: CASSRREVRQGVTDTQYF. DNA of the CDR3: TGCGCCAGCAGCCGAAGGGAGGTGCGACAGGGTGTAACAGATACGCAGTATTTT.

V usage is TRBV5-8 and J usage is TRBJ2-7, with 13 positions matching TRBD2. The CDR3 sequence is 15 residues long. Germline CDR1 is SGHTS and CDR2 is YDEGEE. V lost 4 bases to trimming and J lost 2 bases; unmatched junction nucleotides: 3. DNA for the CDR3: TGTGCCAGCAGCAGGGGACTAGCGGGGACCTACGAGCAGTACTTC. This encodes CASSRGLAGTYEQYF.

V gene TRBV5-1 combines with J gene TRBJ2-5; D gene unclear. Germline CDR1 SGHRS, CDR2 YFSETQ. Trimming removed 0 bases at V and 4 bases at J, with 19 bases between. This CDR3 is built from 17 residues. The DNA of the CDR3 is TGCGCCAGCAGCTTGGCCTCTTCGGTCAGTTGGAGAGAGACCCAGTACTTC. Its protein is CASSLASSVSWRETQYF.

This chain connects TRBV9 to TRBJ1-2; the D gene is possibly TRBD1 (6 bases). Germline V CDR1 and CDR2: SGDLS, YYNGEE. The CDR3 sequence is 14 residues long. V shed 0 bases and J shed 5 bases, with 11 bases lying between them. In nucleotides, the CDR3 is TGTGCCAGCAGCGTAGCCCCCGACAGGTATGGCTACACCTTC. Its protein product is CASSVAPDRYGYTF.

This chain links TRBV9 with TRBJ1-1; TRBD1 aligns across 9 bases. V trimming: 4 bases; J trimming: 10 bases; junction bases outside the gene matches: 5. Germline assignment: CDR1 SGDLS and CDR2 YYNGEE. The CDR3 loop spans 12 amino acids. The CDR3 DNA reads as TGTGCCAGCAGCCCAACAGGGGGCTCAGCTTTCTTT. Protein: CASSPTGGSAFF.

This chain joins TRBV29-1 and TRBJ2-7, with 7 bases lining up with TRBD1. The CDR3 has 14 amino acids. The V gene's germline CDR1 is SQVTM and CDR2 ANQGSEA. V lost 5 bases to trimming and J lost 5 bases; unmatched junction nucleotides: 12. The DNA for the CDR3 is TGCAGCGTTATAACTATAGGGGGCCTGCACGAGCAGTACTTC. Its translation: CSVITIGGLHEQYF.

This sequence joins TRBV7-2 and TRBJ1-2; 8 nucleotides line up with TRBD1. Germline CDR1 reads SGHTA; CDR2 reads FQGNSA. Losses at the gene ends were 5 bases for V and 10 bases for J; bases not matched to a gene: 12. There are 14 residues in the CDR3. The CDR3 coding sequence is TGTGCCAGCAGCCCGTGGGATCAGGGGGCCACCTACACCTTC. This codes for CASSPWDQGATYTF.

The rearrangement joins TRBV4-2 to TRBJ1-1, with 7 bases matching TRBD1. The CDR3 extends over 16 amino acids. Looked up from germline, CDR1 is LGHNA and CDR2 is YNFKEQ. J was trimmed by 0 bases and V by 4 bases; bases with no gene match: 8. The CDR3 region is CASSPQTGKMNTEAFF. The CDR3 DNA follows: TGTGCCAGCAGCCCTCAGACAGGGAAGATGAACACTGAAGCTTTCTTT.

The chain joins TRBV7-2 to TRBJ2-2, with 9 bases lining up with TRBD1. CDR1 and CDR2 from the germline V gene are SGHTA and FQGNSA. CDR3 length: 16 residues. V shed 2 bases and J 6 bases; nucleotides not matched to a gene: 7. The CDR3 region has the DNA TGTGCCAGCAGCTTATTTAGGACAGGGGCCTCCGGGGAGCTGTTTTTT. Translation: CASSLFRTGASGELFF. The entire variable domain, with the rest obtained from reference TRBV7-2 and TRBJ2-2, is as follows: GAGVSQSPSNKVTEKGKDVELRCDPISGHTALYWYRQSLGQGLEFLIYFQGNSAPDKSGLPSDRFSAERTGGSVSTLTIQRTQQEDSAVYLCASSLFRTGASGELFFGEGSRLTVL.

The chain couples TRBV7-6 to TRBJ2-7, with no clear D. V was shortened by 4 bases and J by 0 bases, with 10 bases between the two germline ends. CDR3 size: 14 residues. CDR1 and CDR2 (germline): SGHVS, FNYEAQ. The CDR3, as DNA: TGTGCCAGCAGCTCCCCGAAGAGCTCCTACGAGCAGTACTTC. Translation gives CASSSPKSSYEQYF.